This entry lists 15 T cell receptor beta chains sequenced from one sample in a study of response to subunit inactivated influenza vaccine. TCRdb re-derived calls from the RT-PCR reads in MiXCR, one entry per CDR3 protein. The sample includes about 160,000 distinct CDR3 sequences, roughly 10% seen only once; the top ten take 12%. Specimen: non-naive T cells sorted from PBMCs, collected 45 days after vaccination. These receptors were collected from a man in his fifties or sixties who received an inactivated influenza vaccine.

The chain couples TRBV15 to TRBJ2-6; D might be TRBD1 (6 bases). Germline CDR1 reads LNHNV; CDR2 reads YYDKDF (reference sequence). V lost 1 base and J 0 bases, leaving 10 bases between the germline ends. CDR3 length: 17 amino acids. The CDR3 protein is CATSRGDRFSGANVLTF. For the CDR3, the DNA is TGTGCCACCAGCAGAGGCGACAGGTTCTCTGGGGCCAACGTCCTGACTTTC.

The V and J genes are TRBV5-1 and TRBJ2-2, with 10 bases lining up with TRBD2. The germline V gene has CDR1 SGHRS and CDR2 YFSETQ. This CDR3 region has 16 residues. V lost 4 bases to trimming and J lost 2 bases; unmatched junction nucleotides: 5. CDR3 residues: CASSAASGGNTGELFF. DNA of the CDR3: TGCGCCAGCAGCGCCGCTAGCGGGGGAAACACCGGGGAGCTGTTTTTT.

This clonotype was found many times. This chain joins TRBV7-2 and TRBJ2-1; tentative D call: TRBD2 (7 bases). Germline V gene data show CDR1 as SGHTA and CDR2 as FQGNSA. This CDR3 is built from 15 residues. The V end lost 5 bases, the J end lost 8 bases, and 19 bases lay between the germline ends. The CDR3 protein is CASSEVGGLYYEQFF. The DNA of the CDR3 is TGTGCCAGCAGCGAGGTCGGGGGGCTTTACTATGAGCAGTTCTTC.

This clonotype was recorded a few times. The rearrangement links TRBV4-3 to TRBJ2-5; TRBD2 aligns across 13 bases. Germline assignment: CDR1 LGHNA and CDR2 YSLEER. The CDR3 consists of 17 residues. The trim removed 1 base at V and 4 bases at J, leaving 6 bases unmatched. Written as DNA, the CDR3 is TGCGCCAGCAGCCAAGCCCGGACTAGCGGGAGTCTAGAGACCCAGTACTTC. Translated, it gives CASSQARTSGSLETQYF.

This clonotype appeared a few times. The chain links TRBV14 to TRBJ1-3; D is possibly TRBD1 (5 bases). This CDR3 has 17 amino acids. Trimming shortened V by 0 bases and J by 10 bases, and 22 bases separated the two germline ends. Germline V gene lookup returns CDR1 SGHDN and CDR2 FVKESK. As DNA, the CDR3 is TGTGCCAGCAGCCAAGACGGGGGGTTTTGGGCCCGCGAGACCATATATTTT. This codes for CASSQDGGFWARETIYF. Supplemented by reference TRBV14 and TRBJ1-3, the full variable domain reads EAGVTQFPSHSVIEKGQTVTLRCDPISGHDNLYWYRRVMGKEIKFLLHFVKESKQDESGMPNNRFLAERTGGTYSTLKVQPAELEDSGVYFCASSQDGGFWARETIYFGEGSWLTVV.

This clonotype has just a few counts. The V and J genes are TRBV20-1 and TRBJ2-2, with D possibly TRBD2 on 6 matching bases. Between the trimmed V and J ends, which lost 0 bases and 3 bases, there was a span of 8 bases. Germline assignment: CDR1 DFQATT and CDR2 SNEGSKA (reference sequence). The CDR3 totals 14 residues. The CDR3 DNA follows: TGCAGTGCTAGAGAGGAGGGAGACACCGGGGAGCTGTTTTTT. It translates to CSAREEGDTGELFF.

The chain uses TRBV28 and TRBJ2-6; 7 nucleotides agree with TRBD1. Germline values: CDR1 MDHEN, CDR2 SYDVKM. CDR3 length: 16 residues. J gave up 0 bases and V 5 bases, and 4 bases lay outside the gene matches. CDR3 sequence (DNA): TGTGCCAGCAGTGGGACAGCCCTCTCTGGGGCCAACGTCCTGACTTTC. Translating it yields CASSGTALSGANVLTF.

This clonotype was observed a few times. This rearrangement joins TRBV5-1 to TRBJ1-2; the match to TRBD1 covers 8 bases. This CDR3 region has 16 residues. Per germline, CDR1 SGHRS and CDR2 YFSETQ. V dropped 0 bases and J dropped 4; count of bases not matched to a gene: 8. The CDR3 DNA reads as TGCGCCAGCAGCTTGGCCGGGATCGACAGGGGCTATGGCTACACCTTC. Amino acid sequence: CASSLAGIDRGYGYTF.

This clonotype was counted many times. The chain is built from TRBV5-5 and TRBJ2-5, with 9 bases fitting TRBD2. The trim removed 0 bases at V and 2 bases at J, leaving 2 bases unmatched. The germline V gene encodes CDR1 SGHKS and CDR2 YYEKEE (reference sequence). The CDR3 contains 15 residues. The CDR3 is CASSLGLAGQETQYF. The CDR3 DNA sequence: TGTGCCAGCAGCTTGGGGCTAGCGGGACAAGAGACCCAGTACTTC.

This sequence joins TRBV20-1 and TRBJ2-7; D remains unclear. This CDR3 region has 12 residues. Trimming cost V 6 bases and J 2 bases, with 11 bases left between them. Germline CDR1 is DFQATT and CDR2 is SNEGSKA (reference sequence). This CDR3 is CSALQDTYEQYF. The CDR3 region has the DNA TGCAGTGCCCTCCAGGATACCTACGAGCAGTACTTC.

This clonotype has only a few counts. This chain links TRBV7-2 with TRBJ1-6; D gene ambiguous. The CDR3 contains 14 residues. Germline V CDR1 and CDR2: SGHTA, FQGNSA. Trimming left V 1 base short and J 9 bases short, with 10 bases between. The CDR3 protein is CASSLDGGVSPLHF. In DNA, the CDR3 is TGTGCCAGCAGCTTAGACGGCGGGGTTTCACCCCTCCACTTT.

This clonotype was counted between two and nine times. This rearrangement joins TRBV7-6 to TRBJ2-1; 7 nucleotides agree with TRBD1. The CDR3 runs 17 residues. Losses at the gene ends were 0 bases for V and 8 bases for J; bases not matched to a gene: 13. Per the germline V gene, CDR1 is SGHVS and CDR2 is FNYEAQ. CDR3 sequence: CASSLASRTGFLDEQFF. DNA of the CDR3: TGTGCCAGCAGCTTAGCGTCCAGGACAGGATTCTTGGATGAGCAGTTCTTC.

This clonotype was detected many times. CDR3 nucleotides: TGTGCCAGCAGCAATATTGGGACAGGATGTTGCGAGCAGTACTTC. It codes for CASSNIGTGCCEQYF. V and J are TRBV21-1 and TRBJ2-7; TRBD1 is the table's D call, not checked against the DNA. TRBV21-1 is annotated as a pseudogene. This CDR3 has 15 residues.

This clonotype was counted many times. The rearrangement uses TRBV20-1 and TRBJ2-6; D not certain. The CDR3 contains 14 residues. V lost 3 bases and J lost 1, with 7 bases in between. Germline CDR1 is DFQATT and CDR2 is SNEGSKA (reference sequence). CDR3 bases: TGCAGTGCTAGGGCAGCTTCTGGGGCCAACGTCCTGACTTTC. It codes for CSARAASGANVLTF.

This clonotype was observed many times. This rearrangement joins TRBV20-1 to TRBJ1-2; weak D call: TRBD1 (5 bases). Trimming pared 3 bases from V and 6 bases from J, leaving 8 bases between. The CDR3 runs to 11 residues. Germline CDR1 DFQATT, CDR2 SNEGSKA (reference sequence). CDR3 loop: CSAREGNGYTF. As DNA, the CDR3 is TGCAGTGCTAGGGAGGGGAATGGCTACACCTTC.